The 15 T cell receptor beta chains presented below share a single source sample, sequenced in a study of T cells in Graves' hyperthyroidism and ophthalmopathy. The TCR beta CDR3 regions underwent amplification using RNA transcripts as the source. The TCR CDR3 first-round RT-PCR relied on the HTBI primer set. TCRdb re-called the multiplex PCR reads through MiXCR, storing one row per CDR3 protein. Among about 690,000 distinct CDR3 sequences listed, approximately 15% were seen once. The specimen sequenced was blood. The receptors shown here come from a man aged 50-59 years with Graves' hyperthyroidism.

In this sample, this clonotype turned up many times. The chain has TRBV28 and TRBJ2-1; 10 bases are shared with TRBD2. CDR3 size: 15 residues. From germline, CDR1 is MDHEN and CDR2 SYDVKM. V gave up 7 bases and J gave up 6 bases; unmatched junction bases: 9. The DNA for the CDR3 is TGTGCCAGCACCTTCCGACTAGCGGGTATCAATGAGCAGTTCTTC. It encodes CASTFRLAGINEQFF.

At least ten counts were recorded for this clonotype. The chain couples TRBV2 to TRBJ2-1, with 10 bases aligning to TRBD1. The CDR3 sequence is 15 residues long. J gave up 0 bases and V 10 bases, and 6 bases lay outside the gene matches. CDR1 SNHLY and CDR2 FYNNEI come from the germline V gene. CDR3: CAITGTGDSYNEQFF. Written as DNA, the CDR3 is TGTGCCATCACCGGGACAGGGGACTCCTACAATGAGCAGTTCTTC.

The V and J genes are TRBV19 and TRBJ2-7; 8 nucleotides line up with TRBD1. Trimming cost V 5 bases and J 3 bases; bases outside gene matches: 6. From germline, CDR1 is LNHDA and CDR2 SQIVND (reference sequence). The CDR3 is 14 residues long. CDR3 in amino acids: CASSPGQVLYEQYF. In DNA form, the CDR3 reads TGTGCCAGTAGTCCGGGACAGGTCCTCTACGAGCAGTACTTC.

The table lists this clonotype with many counts. The chain recombines TRBV7-8 with TRBJ1-4, with D uncertain. The CDR3 is 16 residues long. V lost 0 bases to trimming and J lost 2 bases, with 10 bases between them. Per germline, CDR1 SGHVS and CDR2 FQNEAQ. CDR3 nucleotides: TGTGCCAGCAGCTTAGCGGCCCGTGTGACTAATGAAAAACTGTTTTTT. Translated: CASSLAARVTNEKLFF.

This clonotype was seen repeatedly, ten times or more. The chain carries TRBV7-3 and TRBJ2-1; 11 bases fit TRBD2. V shed 4 bases, J shed 7 bases, and the junction held 6 bases outside the gene matches. The germline V gene has CDR1 SGHTA and CDR2 FQGTGA. The CDR3 runs to 15 residues. CDR3 in amino acids: CASSSPTSGMNEQFF. The CDR3 region has the DNA TGTGCCAGCAGCTCACCGACTAGCGGGATGAATGAGCAGTTCTTC.

This clonotype was seen at least ten times. The chain combines TRBV7-3 with TRBJ2-3, with 9 bases that match TRBD2. The V gene end was trimmed by 1 base and the J gene end by 6 bases; junction bases not matched to a gene: 2. This CDR3 is built from 14 residues. The germline V gene has CDR1 SGHTA and CDR2 FQGTGA. In nucleotides, the CDR3 is TGTGCCAGCAGCTTAATTAGCGGGAGTGATACGCAGTATTTT. Translating gives CASSLISGSDTQYF. Drawing the rest from reference TRBV7-3 and TRBJ2-3, the complete variable domain is GAGVSQTPSNKVTEKGKYVELRCDPISGHTALYWYRQSLGQGPEFLIYFQGTGAADDSGLPNDRFFAVRPEGSVSTLKIQRTERGDSAVYLCASSLISGSDTQYFGPGTRLTVL.

The V and J genes are TRBV5-1 and TRBJ2-7; D is uncertain. Germline V CDR1 and CDR2: SGHRS, YFSETQ. This CDR3 comprises 12 residues. Between the trimmed V and J ends, which lost 5 bases and 2 bases, there was a span of 8 bases. Written as DNA, the CDR3 is TGCGCCAGCAGTAAGAACGCCTACGAGCAGTACTTC. It yields the protein CASSKNAYEQYF.

About this clonotype itself: The limits of the CDR3 on the DNA are not certain, so only TCRdb's listed CDR3 is given. The chain recombines TRBV11-2 with TRBJ2-7; the listed D gene, TRBD2, was not tested against the DNA. Including both end residues, the CDR3 is 19 amino acids long. Germline assignment: CDR1 SGHAT and CDR2 FQNNGV. The CDR3 region is CASSFYICSAPRDNYEQYF.

The chain links TRBV12-3 or TRBV12-4 to TRBJ1-6; D ambiguous. Trimming took off 6 bases at V and 8 bases at J, with 17 bases between the two ends. The CDR3 is 15 residues long. Written as DNA, the CDR3 is TGTGCCAGCAGCCGGATGGGCCGTAATGATTCACCCCTCCACTTT. Translated: CASSRMGRNDSPLHF.

This clonotype was detected ten times or more. The chain carries TRBV5-1 and TRBJ1-4, with 7 bases identical to TRBD1. In germline, CDR1 is SGHRS, CDR2 YFSETQ. Trimming removed 4 bases from V and 5 bases from J; junction bases left unmatched: 17. This CDR3 has 18 residues. CDR3 bases: TGCGCCAGCAGCCTTTTCAGGACAGGCCCCGGAGAGAATGAAAAACTGTTTTTT. This codes for CASSLFRTGPGENEKLFF.

This clonotype was seen many times. The chain couples TRBV2 to TRBJ2-1; TRBD2 matches at 7 bases. Trimming cost V 4 bases and J 4 bases; bases outside gene matches: 1. Germline V gene data show CDR1 as SNHLY and CDR2 as FYNNEI. The CDR3 has 13 residues. CDR3 sequence: CASSGGGYNEQFF. Written as DNA, the CDR3 is TGTGCCAGCAGTGGCGGGGGATACAATGAGCAGTTCTTC.

The chain combines TRBV24-1 with TRBJ2-1; D remains ambiguous. Trimming pared 4 bases from V and 8 bases from J, leaving 11 bases between. This CDR3 is 13 amino acids long. Germline CDR1 is KGHDR and CDR2 is SFDVKD. CDR3 bases: TGTGCCACCAGTGACGTCCCGGGCTATGAGCAGTTCTTC. Protein sequence: CATSDVPGYEQFF.

This clonotype showed up just a few times. The chain carries TRBV19 and TRBJ2-7, with no clear D. CDR1 is LNHDA and CDR2 is SQIVND in the germline V gene (reference sequence). There are 17 residues in the CDR3. The V and J ends lost 1 base and 0 bases respectively, with 16 bases between them. The CDR3 DNA reads as TGTGCCAGTAGTATAGTGTGGTCAGCACCGTTCTCCTACGAGCAGTACTTC. As protein: CASSIVWSAPFSYEQYF. The whole variable domain, remainder taken from reference TRBV19 and TRBJ2-7, is DGGITQSPKYLFRKEGQNVTLSCEQNLNHDAMYWYRQDPGQGLRLIYYSQIVNDFQKGDIAEGYSVSREKKESFPLTVTSAQKNPTAFYLCASSIVWSAPFSYEQYFGPGTRLTVT.

This clonotype occurred many times. The rearrangement joins TRBV6-1 to TRBJ2-7; 9 bases match TRBD2. Germline assignment: CDR1 MNHNS and CDR2 SASEGT. This CDR3 region has 15 residues. The trim removed 5 bases at V and 2 bases at J, leaving 7 bases unmatched. The CDR3 region has the DNA TGTGCCAGCAGTTCTAGCGGGACGCTTACCTACGAGCAGTACTTC. Protein product: CASSSSGTLTYEQYF.

This rearrangement joins TRBV29-1 to TRBJ1-5, with D unresolved. CDR1 is SQVTM and CDR2 is ANQGSEA in the germline V gene. This CDR3 spans 12 amino acids. Trimming left V 1 base short and J 4 bases short, with 5 bases between. The CDR3 protein is CSVEAFNQPQHF. The CDR3 DNA reads TGCAGCGTTGAAGCCTTTAATCAGCCCCAGCATTTT.